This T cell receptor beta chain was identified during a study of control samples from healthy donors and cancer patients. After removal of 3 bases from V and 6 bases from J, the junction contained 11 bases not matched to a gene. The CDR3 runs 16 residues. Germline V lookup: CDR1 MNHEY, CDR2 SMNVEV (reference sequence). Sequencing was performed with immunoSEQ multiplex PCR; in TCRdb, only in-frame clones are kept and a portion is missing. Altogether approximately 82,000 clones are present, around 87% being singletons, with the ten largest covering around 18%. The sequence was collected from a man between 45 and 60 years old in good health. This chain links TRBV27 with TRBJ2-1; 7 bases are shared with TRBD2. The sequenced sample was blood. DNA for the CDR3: TGTGCCAGCAGTTTTCGGCTAGCGGAGCGTAGCAATGAGCAGTTCTTC. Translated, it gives CASSFRLAERSNEQFF.